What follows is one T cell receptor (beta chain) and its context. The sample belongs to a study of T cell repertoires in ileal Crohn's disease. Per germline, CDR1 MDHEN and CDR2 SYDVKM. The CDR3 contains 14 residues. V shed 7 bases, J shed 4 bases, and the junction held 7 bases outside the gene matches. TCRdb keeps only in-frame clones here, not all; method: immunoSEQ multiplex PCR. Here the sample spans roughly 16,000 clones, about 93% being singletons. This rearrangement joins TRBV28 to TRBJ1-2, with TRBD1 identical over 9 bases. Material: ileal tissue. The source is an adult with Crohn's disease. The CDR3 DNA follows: TGTGCCAGCACTCAAGGACAGGGGACCTATGGCTACACCTTC. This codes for CASTQGQGTYGYTF.